This T cell receptor beta chain was found in a study of cytomegalovirus exposure and HLA in healthy donors. Across the whole study: From HLA-typed donors, an early data release held tens of millions of unique TCRs. Findings and limits, study-wide: A classifier reportedly called cytomegalovirus status with high sensitivity and specificity.

With regard to this clone: As yet, its antigen is unknown.

In the PCR, 60 Vbeta and 13 Jbeta primers were used. TCRdb keeps only in-frame clones here, not all; method: immunoSEQ multiplex PCR. Of 200,000 to 250,000 clones in the sample, roughly 73% are singletons; the top ten hold about 0.45%. Germline-derived CDR1 and CDR2 are MGHRA and YSYEKL. Losses at the gene ends were 5 bases for V and 7 bases for J; bases not matched to a gene: 5. This CDR3 comprises 15 residues. The donors, nominally healthy at sampling, likely had unrecorded immune exposures. J is TRBJ2-2 and V is TRBV4-1; TRBD1 matches at 12 bases. The source of this sequence is a boy aged 10-17 years in good health and CMV-seronegative. The specimen sequenced was PBMCs. The CDR3 bases are TGCGCCAGCAGCGGGGACAGGGGGCTGCACGGGGAGCTGTTTTTT. This translates into CASSGDRGLHGELFF.